Listed below are T cell receptor beta chains from one sample, sequenced in a study of T cells expressing NK-cell markers. TCRdb re-called the 5' RACE reads and shows each CDR3 protein once, DNA omitted. The sample has fewer than 400,000 distinct CDR3 sequences. Input material: blood T cells: a sorted CD56 or NKG2C T cell subset, CD4+ or CD8+ T cells, or bulk PBMC T cells (not recorded which). All receptors come from a woman between 50 and 59 years old in good health. CDR3s include the opening cysteine and the closing phenylalanine or tryptophan.

TRBJ2-5,TRBV5-5,CASSRAGGLKTQYF
TRBJ2-5,TRBV10-1,CASSESGREETQYF
TRBJ2-4,TRBV20-1,CSARVGSQSKNIQYF
TRBJ2-1,TRBV6-1,CASSGRTGIGSGSRYEQFF
TRBJ2-3,TRBV12-3/TRBV12-4,CASSRDSTDTQYF
TRBJ2-2,TRBV5-4,CASSFGTSGNTGELFF
TRBJ1-1,TRBV12-3/TRBV12-4,CASSFLGQGRTEAFF
TRBJ2-1,TRBV7-3,CASSLRLAAHNEQFF
TRBJ2-1,TRBV20-1,CSARPYAGRDNEQFF
TRBJ1-2,TRBV6-5,CAYQGGGDGYTF
TRBJ2-1,TRBV27,CASSFFSGAYNEQFF
TRBJ2-5,TRBV5-1,CASSLATGMETQYF
TRBJ2-1,TRBV12-3/TRBV12-4,CASSFSLGLAGASYNEQFF
TRBJ2-1,TRBV5-1,CASSMTSGRFDEQFF
TRBJ2-4,TRBV21-1,CATPDGQRRNIQYF
TRBJ2-7,TRBV4-1,CASSHAQTSGSSYEQYF
TRBJ1-4,TRBV6-1,CASTRANEKLFF
TRBJ2-3,TRBV7-2,CASSLFGGSGDTQYF
TRBJ2-5,TRBV20-1,CSARLPGLAAETQYF
TRBJ1-1,TRBV6-6,CASSYAGSSEAFF
TRBJ2-1,TRBV6-4,CASSDSTQHEQFF
TRBJ1-1,TRBV7-9,CASSSQGFWSEAFF
TRBJ2-7,TRBV15,CATQAGSEQYF
TRBJ2-5,TRBV5-1,CASSPSAGDETQYF
TRBJ2-7,TRBV6-5,CASSYTDRGPYEQYF
TRBJ2-2,TRBV4-2,CASSPGAERTNTGELFF
TRBJ2-3,TRBV3-1,CASSQAGSLNTDTQYF
TRBJ2-7,TRBV9,CASSVGEGGYEQYF
TRBJ2-7,TRBV20-1,CSANGLAGAPLYEQYF
TRBJ2-1,TRBV12-3/TRBV12-4,CASIARDSSSYNEQFF
TRBJ2-3,TRBV11-3,CASSLWGLATTDTQYF